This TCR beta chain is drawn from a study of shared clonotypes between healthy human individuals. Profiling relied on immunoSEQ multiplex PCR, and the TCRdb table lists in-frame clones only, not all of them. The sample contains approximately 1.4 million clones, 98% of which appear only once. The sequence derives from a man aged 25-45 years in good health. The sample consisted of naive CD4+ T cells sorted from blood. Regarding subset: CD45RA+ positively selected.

In DNA form, the CDR3 reads TGTGCCAGCTCACCGGGTCGCACTAGCGGGAGGACCTACAATGAGCAGTTCTTC. This translates into CASSPGRTSGRTYNEQFF. The chain uses TRBV18 and TRBJ2-1, with 12 bases fitting TRBD2. J was trimmed by 2 bases and V by 3 bases; bases with no gene match: 8. This CDR3 has 18 residues. The germline V gene has CDR1 KGHSH and CDR2 LQKENI.